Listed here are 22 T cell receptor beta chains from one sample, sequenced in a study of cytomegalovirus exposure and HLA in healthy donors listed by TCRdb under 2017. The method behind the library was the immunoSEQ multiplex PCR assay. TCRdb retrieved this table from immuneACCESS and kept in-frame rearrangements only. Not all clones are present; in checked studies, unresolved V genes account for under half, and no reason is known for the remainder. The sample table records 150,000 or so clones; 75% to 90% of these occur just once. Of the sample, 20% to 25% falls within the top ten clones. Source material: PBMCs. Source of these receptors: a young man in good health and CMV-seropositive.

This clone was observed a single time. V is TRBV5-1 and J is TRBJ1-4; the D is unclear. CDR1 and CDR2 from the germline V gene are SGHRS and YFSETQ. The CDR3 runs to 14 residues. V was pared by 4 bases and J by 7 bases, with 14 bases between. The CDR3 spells CASSEQPSREKLFF. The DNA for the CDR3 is TGCGCCAGCAGCGAGCAACCATCTCGTGAAAAACTGTTTTTT.

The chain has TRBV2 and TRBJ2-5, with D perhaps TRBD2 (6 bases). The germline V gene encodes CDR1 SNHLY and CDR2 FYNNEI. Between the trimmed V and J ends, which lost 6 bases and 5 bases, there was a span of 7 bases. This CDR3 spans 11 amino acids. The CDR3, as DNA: TGTGCCAGCAGGGCGGGGGAGACCCAGTACTTC. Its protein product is CASRAGETQYF. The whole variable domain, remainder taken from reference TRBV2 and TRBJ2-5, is EPEVTQTPSHQVTQMGQEVILRCVPISNHLYFYWYRQILGQKVEFLVSFYNNEISEKSEIFDDQFSVERPDGSNFTLKIRSTKLEDSAMYFCASRAGETQYFGPGTRLLVL.

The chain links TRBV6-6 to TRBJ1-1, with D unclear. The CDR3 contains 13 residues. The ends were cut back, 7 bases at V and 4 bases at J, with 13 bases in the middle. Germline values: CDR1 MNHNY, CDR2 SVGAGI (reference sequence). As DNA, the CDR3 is TGTGCCAGCACGCGAGGGAGTACCACTGAAGCTTTCTTT. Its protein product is CASTRGSTTEAFF.

The CDR3 sequence: CASSQDRGTLYGYTF. The CDR3 DNA reads as TGCGCCAGCAGCCAAGATCGCGGAACCCTCTATGGCTACACCTTC. The chain has TRBV4-3 and TRBJ1-2; D gene unclear. The CDR3 contains 15 residues. Trimming removed 0 bases at V and 4 bases at J, with 12 bases between. CDR1 and CDR2 from the germline V gene are LGHNA and YSLEER.

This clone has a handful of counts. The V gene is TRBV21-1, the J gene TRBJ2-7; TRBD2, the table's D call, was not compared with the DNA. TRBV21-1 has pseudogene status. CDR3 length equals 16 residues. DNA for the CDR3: TGTGCCAGCAGCAATGGGATCGGACTAGCGGGAGTGGTGCAGTACTTC. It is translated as CASSNGIGLAGVVQYF.

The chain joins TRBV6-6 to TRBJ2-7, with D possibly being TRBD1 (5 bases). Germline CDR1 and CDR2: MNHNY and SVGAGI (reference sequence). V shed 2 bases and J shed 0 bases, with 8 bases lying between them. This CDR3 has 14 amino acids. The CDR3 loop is CASSYGANSYEQYF. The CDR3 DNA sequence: TGTGCCAGCAGTTACGGGGCAAACTCCTACGAGCAGTACTTC.

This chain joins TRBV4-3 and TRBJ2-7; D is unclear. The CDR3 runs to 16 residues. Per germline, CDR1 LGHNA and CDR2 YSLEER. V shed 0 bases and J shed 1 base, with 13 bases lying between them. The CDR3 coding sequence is TGCGCCAGCAGCCAAGAACCTGATTCTACTTCCTACGAGCAGTACTTC. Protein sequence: CASSQEPDSTSYEQYF.

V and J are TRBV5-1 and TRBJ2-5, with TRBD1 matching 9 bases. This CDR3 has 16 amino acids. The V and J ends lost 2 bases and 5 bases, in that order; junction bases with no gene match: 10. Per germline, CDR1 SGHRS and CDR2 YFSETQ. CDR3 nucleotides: TGCGCCAGCAGCTTAGGGACAGGGTCAGGGTCGGAGACCCAGTACTTC. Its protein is CASSLGTGSGSETQYF.

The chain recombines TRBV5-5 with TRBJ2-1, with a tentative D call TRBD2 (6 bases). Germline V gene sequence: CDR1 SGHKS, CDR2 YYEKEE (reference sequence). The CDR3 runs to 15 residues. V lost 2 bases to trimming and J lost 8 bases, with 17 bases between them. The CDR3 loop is CASSFFGRGRDEQFF. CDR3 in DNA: TGTGCCAGCAGCTTCTTTGGGCGGGGTAGGGATGAGCAGTTCTTC. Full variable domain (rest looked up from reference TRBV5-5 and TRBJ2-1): DAGVTQSPTHLIKTRGQQVTLRCSPISGHKSVSWYQQVLGQGPQFIFQYYEKEERGRGNFPDRFSARQFPNYSSELNVNALLLGDSALYLCASSFFGRGRDEQFFGPGTRLTVL.

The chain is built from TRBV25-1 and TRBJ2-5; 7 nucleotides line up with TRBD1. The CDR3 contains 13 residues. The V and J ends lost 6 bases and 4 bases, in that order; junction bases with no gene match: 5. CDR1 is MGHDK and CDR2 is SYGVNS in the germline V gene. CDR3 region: CASRKTGTETQYF. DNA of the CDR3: TGTGCCAGCAGAAAGACAGGGACAGAGACCCAGTACTTC.

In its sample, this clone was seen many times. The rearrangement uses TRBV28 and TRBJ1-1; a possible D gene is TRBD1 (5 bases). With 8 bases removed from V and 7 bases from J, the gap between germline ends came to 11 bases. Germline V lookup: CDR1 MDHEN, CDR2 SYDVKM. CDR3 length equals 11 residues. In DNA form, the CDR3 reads TGTGCCAGCTCGGGGGTCGTTGAAGCTTTCTTT. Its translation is CASSGVVEAFF.

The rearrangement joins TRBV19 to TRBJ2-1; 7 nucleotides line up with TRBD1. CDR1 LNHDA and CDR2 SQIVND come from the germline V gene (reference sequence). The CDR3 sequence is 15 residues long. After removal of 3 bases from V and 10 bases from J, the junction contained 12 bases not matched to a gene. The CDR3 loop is CASSITNARGGEQFF. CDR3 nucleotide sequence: TGTGCCAGTAGTATTACCAACGCCCGAGGGGGCGAGCAGTTCTTC.

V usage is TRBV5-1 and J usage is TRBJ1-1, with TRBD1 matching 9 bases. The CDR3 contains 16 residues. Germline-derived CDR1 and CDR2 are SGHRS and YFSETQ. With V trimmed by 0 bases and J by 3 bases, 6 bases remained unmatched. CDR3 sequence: CASSLEGTGIDTEAFF. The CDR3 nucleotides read TGCGCCAGCAGCTTGGAGGGGACAGGGATTGACACTGAAGCTTTCTTT.

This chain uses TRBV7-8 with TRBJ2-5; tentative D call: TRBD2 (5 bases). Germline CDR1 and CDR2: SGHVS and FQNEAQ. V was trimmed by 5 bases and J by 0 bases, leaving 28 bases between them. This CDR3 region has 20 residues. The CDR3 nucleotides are TGTGCCAGCAGCGCTTCAGGCGGGTGGTCTCCCATTTCGTACCAAGAGACCCAGTACTTC. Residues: CASSASGGWSPISYQETQYF. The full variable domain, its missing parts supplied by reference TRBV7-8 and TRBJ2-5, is GAGVSQSPRYKVAKRGQDVALRCDPISGHVSLFWYQQALGQGPEFLTYFQNEAQLDKSGLPSDRFFAERPEGSVSTLKIQRTQQEDSAVYLCASSASGGWSPISYQETQYFGPGTRLLVL.

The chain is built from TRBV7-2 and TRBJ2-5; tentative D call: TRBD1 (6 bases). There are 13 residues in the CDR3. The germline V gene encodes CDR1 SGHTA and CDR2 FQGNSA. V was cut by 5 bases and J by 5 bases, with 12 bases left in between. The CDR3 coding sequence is TGTGCCAGCAGCCCCAGGGGTTGGGAGACCCAGTACTTC. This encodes CASSPRGWETQYF.

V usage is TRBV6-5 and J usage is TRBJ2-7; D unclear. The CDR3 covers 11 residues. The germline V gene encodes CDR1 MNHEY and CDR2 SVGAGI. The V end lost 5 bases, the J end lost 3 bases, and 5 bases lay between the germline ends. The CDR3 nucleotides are TGTGCCAGCAGTCTGTACTACGAGCAGTACTTC. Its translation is CASSLYYEQYF.

CDR3 in DNA: TGTGCCTGGAGTGAGGGGGGGCAGAATGGCTACACCTTC. It codes for CAWSEGGQNGYTF. The V gene is TRBV30, the J gene TRBJ1-2; D is perhaps TRBD1 (6 bases). V lost 1 base to trimming and J lost 6 bases, with 12 bases between them. Germline V gene data show CDR1 as GTSNPN and CDR2 as SVGIG (reference sequence). This CDR3 contains 13 residues.

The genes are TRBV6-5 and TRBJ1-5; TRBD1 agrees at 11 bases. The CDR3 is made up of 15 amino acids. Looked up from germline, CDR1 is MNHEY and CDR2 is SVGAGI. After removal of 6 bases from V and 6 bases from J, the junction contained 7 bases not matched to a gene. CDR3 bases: TGTGCCAGCAGACCCGGACAGGGGGCATTTCAGCCCCAGCATTTT. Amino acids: CASRPGQGAFQPQHF.

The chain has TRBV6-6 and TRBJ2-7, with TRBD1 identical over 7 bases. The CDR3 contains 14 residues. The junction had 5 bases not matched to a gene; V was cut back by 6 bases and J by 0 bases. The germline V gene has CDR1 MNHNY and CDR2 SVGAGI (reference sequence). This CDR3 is CASSSWTGSYEQYF. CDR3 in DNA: TGTGCCAGCAGCTCCTGGACAGGCTCCTACGAGCAGTACTTC.

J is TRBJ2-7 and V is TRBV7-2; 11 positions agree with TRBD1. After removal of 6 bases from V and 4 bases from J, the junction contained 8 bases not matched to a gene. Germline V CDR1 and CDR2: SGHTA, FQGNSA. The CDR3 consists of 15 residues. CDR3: CASRADRGRRYEQYF. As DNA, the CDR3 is TGTGCCAGCAGGGCGGACAGGGGGCGCCGTTACGAGCAGTACTTC.

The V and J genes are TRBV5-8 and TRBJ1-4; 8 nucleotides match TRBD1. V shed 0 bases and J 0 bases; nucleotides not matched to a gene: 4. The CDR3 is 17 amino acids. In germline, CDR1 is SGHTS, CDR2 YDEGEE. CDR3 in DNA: TGTGCCAGCAGCTTGGGGCAGGGGGCGACAACTAATGAAAAACTGTTTTTT. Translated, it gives CASSLGQGATTNEKLFF.

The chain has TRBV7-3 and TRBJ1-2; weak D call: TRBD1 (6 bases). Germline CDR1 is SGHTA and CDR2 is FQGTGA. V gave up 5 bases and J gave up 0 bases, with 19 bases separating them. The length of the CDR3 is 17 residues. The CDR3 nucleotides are TGTGCCAGCAGCCTTTGGGGGCGATCCATGCCTAACTATGGCTACACCTTC. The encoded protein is CASSLWGRSMPNYGYTF.